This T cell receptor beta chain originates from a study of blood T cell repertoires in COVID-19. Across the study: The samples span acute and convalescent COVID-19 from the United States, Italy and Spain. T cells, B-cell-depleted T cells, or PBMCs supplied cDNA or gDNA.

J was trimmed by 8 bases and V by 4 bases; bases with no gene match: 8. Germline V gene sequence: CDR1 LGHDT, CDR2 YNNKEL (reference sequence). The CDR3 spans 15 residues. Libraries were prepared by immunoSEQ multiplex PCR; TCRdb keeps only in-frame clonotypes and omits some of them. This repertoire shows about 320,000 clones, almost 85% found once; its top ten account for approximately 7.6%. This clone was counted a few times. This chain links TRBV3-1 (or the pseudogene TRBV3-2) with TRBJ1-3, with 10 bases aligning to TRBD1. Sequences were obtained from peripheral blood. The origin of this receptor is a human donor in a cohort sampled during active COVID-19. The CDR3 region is CASSPRTGGGHTIYF. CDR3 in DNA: TGTGCCAGCAGCCCCCGGACAGGGGGGGGACACACCATATATTTT.